A selection of T cell receptor beta chains follows, all from one sample in a study of STAT3 mutations in large granular lymphocyte leukemia. Assay used: immunoSEQ multiplex PCR; TCRdb lists only in-frame clones, some missing. The sample includes 4,000 to 5,000 clones, 82% of them seen just once. Sequenced sample: peripheral blood mononuclear cells. These TCRs come from a boy between 5 and 17 years old with T-cell large granular lymphocyte leukemia. Some clones in this sample may be carry-over from other donors' samples. Each CDR3 is given with its conserved first and last residue. A D gene is named only where the DNA matches it firmly. Rows may omit the clone size; those that give it use once, few, many or a size class.

>.|.|TRBJ1-1|TRBV29-1
CSVFDARGTEAFF
TGCAGCGTCTTTGACGCCAGAGGTACTGAAGCTTTCTTT
>TRBD1|.|TRBJ1-2|TRBV6-1
CASSEPGEGAFNYGYTF
TGTGCCAGCAGTGAACCTGGGGAGGGGGCTTTTAACTATGGCTACACCTTC
>.|.|TRBJ2-1|TRBV27
CASSQTVANEQFF
TGTGCCAGCAGTCAGACGGTGGCGAATGAGCAGTTCTTC
>TRBD2|.|TRBJ2-2|TRBV5-4
CASRFSAGGHSVAGELFF
TGTGCCAGCAGATTTTCAGCGGGGGGGCATTCAGTGGCCGGGGAGCTGTTTTTT
>.|.|TRBJ1-5|TRBV10-3
CAIGAGEHQPQHF
TGTGCCATCGGTGCGGGGGAGCATCAGCCCCAGCATTTT
>.|few|TRBJ2-7|TRBV25-1
CASSEFAGGRIYEQYF
TGTGCCAGCAGTGAATTTGCCGGGGGTCGTATCTACGAGCAGTACTTC
>TRBD2|.|TRBJ2-7|TRBV5-4
CASSLTAGGSYEQYF
TGTGCCAGCAGCTTGACAGCGGGAGGTTCCTACGAGCAGTACTTC
>.|.|TRBJ2-7|TRBV5-6
CASSLDDGFFEQYF
TGTGCCAGCAGCTTGGACGACGGCTTTTTCGAGCAGTACTTC
>.|once|TRBJ2-3|TRBV6-5
CASSYSRAGATDTQYF
TGTGCCAGCAGTTACTCAAGAGCAGGGGCCACAGATACGCAGTATTTT
>.|.|TRBJ1-6|TRBV5-4
CASSPGLSSPLHF
TGTGCCAGCAGCCCGGGACTATCTTCACCCCTCCACTTT
>.|.|TRBJ1-2|TRBV5-4
CASSFLGEPYGYTF
TGTGCCAGCAGCTTCTTGGGTGAACCTTATGGCTACACCTTC
>.|.|TRBJ1-1|TRBV7-9
CASSLGAPEAFF
TGTGCCAGCAGCTTAGGAGCGCCTGAAGCTTTCTTT
>.|.|TRBJ2-4|TRBV29-1
CSAEGVNIQYF
TGCAGCGCTGAGGGTGTAAACATTCAGTACTTC
>TRBD1|.|TRBJ2-5|TRBV6-5
CASSLRDRGRETQYF
TGTGCCAGCAGCCTCCGGGACAGGGGGCGCGAGACCCAGTACTTC
>.|.|TRBJ2-1|TRBV5-1
CASSLGNRESEQFF
TGCGCCAGCAGCTTGGGGAACAGGGAAAGTGAGCAGTTCTTC
>TRBD2|once|TRBJ2-7|TRBV5-6
CASSLAGGPNEQYF
TGTGCCAGCAGCTTGGCGGGAGGGCCCAACGAGCAGTACTTC
>TRBD1|.|TRBJ1-5|TRBV9
CASSPDGQGANQPQHF
TGTGCCAGCAGCCCCGACGGACAGGGGGCCAATCAGCCCCAGCATTTT
>.|.|TRBJ2-1|TRBV28
CASNASPGESNEQFF
TGTGCCAGCAACGCTTCGCCCGGGGAGAGCAATGAGCAGTTCTTC
>.|.|TRBJ1-2|TRBV5-6
CASKGDYGYTF
TGTGCCAGCAAAGGCGACTATGGCTACACCTTC
>.|.|TRBJ1-5|TRBV5-4
CASSFGGSNQPQHF
TGTGCCAGCAGCTTTGGGGGGTCCAATCAGCCCCAGCATTTT
>TRBD2|.|TRBJ2-2|TRBV18
CASSPPSGSTGELFF
TGTGCCAGCTCACCACCTAGCGGGAGCACCGGGGAGCTGTTTTTT
>TRBD1|.|TRBJ2-5|TRBV5-1
CASSWSGTVQETQYF
TGCGCCAGCAGCTGGTCCGGGACAGTGCAAGAGACCCAGTACTTC
>.|.|TRBJ2-3|TRBV5-1
CASSPGEDTQYF
TGCGCCAGCAGCCCGGGGGAGGATACGCAGTATTTT
>TRBD1|.|TRBJ2-1|TRBV7-9
CASSSQGQGGYNEQFF
TGTGCCAGCAGCTCCCAAGGACAGGGAGGCTACAATGAGCAGTTCTTC
>.|.|TRBJ1-2|TRBV5-6
CASSLTGFGGYTF
TGTGCCAGCAGCCTTACAGGGTTTGGTGGCTACACCTTC
>.|.|TRBJ1-5|TRBV5-6
CASSNGGHQPQHF
TGTGCCAGCAGTAACGGGGGACATCAGCCCCAGCATTTT
>TRBD1|.|TRBJ2-1|TRBV7-9
CASSTLTGRSYNEQFF
TGTGCCAGCAGCACCTTGACAGGGCGGTCCTACAATGAGCAGTTCTTC